This T cell receptor (beta chain) was identified in a study of blood T cell repertoires in COVID-19. The table came from immunoSEQ multiplex PCR; TCRdb's copy has only in-frame clones and leaves some out. Here the sample spans 95,000 to 150,000 clones, about 79% being singletons. A few counts support this clone. This clonotype originated in a woman aged 70-85 years with acute or convalescent COVID-19. The sequencing sample was made of peripheral blood.

The CDR3 nucleotides read TGTGCCAGTAGTCCTGGACAGGGAGGGAGCTATGGCTACACCTTC. Amino acids: CASSPGQGGSYGYTF. The chain uses TRBV19 and TRBJ1-2; 8 bases match TRBD1. The CDR3 has 15 residues. Germline V gene sequence: CDR1 LNHDA, CDR2 SQIVND (reference sequence). The junction had 9 bases not matched to a gene; V was cut back by 5 bases and J by 4 bases.